This T cell receptor (beta chain) came from a study of T cell repertoires in cytomegalovirus infection. On this clonotype itself: Its target is not known.

The ends lost 7 bases at V and 2 bases at J; junction bases unmatched: 4. The CDR3 length is 15 residues. Each CDR3 protein is one row after TCRdb ran MiXCR on the reads. In the table there are about 180,000 distinct CDR3 sequences, roughly a fifth of which are singletons. This sequence joins TRBV12-3 or TRBV12-4 and TRBJ2-3, with 12 nucleotides matching TRBD2. Material: CD8+ T cells from cultured PBMCs, obtained from culture after CMV antigen stimulation. The origin of this receptor is a human donor in good health (CMV status not recorded). Some clones in this sample may be carry-over from other donors' samples. CDR3 DNA sequence: TGTGCCAGCACCCGGACTAGCGGGGTCACAGATACGCAGTATTTT. Translated, it gives CASTRTSGVTDTQYF.